This TCR beta chain was recorded in a study of blood T cell repertoires in COVID-19. Original processing methods: It was from reference gene primer amplification that nucleated cell counts were estimated. Clones were sequenced by immunoSEQ multiplex PCR, and TCRdb holds only the in-frame ones, with some missing. V, J and clone size reflect that table, while D and trimming were determined from the DNA. The table has about 210,000 clones, 65% to 85% seen once. Trimming removed 0 bases at V and 0 bases at J, with 7 bases between. Germline V CDR1 and CDR2: SGHDT, YYEEEE. There are 14 residues in the CDR3.

This TCR was sampled from a human donor in a cohort sampled during active COVID-19. This chain links TRBV5-6 with TRBJ2-7; D is unclear. The sequenced sample consisted of peripheral blood. The CDR3 bases are TGTGCCAGCAGCTTGGAACTCGACTCCTACGAGCAGTACTTC. The encoded protein is CASSLELDSYEQYF.